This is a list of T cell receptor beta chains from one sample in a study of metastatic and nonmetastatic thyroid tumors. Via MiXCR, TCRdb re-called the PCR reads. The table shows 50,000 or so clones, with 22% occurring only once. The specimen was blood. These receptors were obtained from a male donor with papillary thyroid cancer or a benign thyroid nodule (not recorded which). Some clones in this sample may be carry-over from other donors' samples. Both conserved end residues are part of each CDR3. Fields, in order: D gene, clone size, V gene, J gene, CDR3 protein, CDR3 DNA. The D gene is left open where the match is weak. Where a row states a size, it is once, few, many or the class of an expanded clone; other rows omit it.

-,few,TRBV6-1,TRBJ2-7,CASSQTTGTPYEQYF,TGTGCCAGCAGTCAGACCACCGGGACCCCCTACGAGCAGTACTTC
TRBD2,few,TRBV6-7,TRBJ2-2,CASSLVLAGSNTGELFF,TGTGCCAGCAGTCTGGTGCTAGCGGGGTCGAACACCGGGGAGCTGTTTTTT
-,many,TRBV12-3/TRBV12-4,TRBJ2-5,CASSLSGGETQYF,TGTGCCAGCAGTTTAAGCGGAGGGGAGACCCAGTACTTC
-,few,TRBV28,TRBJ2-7,CASGAYEQYF,TGTGCCAGTGGAGCCTACGAGCAGTACTTC
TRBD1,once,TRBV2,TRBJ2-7,CASSEGGTGGSYEQYF,TGTGCCAGCAGTGAGGGCGGTACAGGGGGTTCATACGAGCAGTACTTC
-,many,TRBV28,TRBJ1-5,CASRLFTDGTQPQHF,TGTGCCAGCAGGCTCTTCACGGACGGGACTCAGCCCCAGCATTTT
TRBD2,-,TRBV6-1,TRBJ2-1,CAGSGVAGGPNEQFF,TGTGCCGGCAGTGGGGTAGCGGGAGGGCCAAATGAGCAGTTCTTC
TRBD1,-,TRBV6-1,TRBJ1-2,CASSPRQGASYGYTF,TGTGCCAGCAGTCCACGACAGGGGGCAAGCTATGGCTACACCTTC
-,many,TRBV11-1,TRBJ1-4,CASSLSDATNEKLFF,TGTGCCAGCAGCCTCTCGGATGCAACTAATGAAAAACTGTTTTTT
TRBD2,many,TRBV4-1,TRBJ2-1,CASSARLAGPYNEQFF,TGCGCCAGCAGCGCCCGACTAGCGGGCCCCTACAATGAGCAGTTCTTC
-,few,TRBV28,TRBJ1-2,CASSLIGDARFGYTF,TGTGCCAGCAGTTTAATTGGGGATGCCAGGTTTGGCTACACCTTC
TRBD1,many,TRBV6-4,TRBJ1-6,CASSDSTGGSPLHF,TGTGCCAGCAGTGACTCGACAGGGGGTTCACCCCTCCACTTT
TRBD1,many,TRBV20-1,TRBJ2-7,CSAPGTGGSYEQYF,TGCAGTGCTCCCGGGACAGGAGGCTCCTACGAGCAGTACTTC
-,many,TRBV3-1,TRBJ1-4,CASSRDPSYNNEKLFF,TGTGCCAGCAGCCGGGACCCATCCTATAACAATGAAAAACTGTTTTTT
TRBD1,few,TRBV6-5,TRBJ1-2,CASSFTGGGNYGYTF,TGTGCCAGCAGTTTCACAGGGGGCGGTAACTATGGCTACACCTTC
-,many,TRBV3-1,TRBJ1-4,CASSRRATNEKLFF,TGTGCCAGCAGCCGCAGGGCAACTAATGAAAAACTGTTTTTT
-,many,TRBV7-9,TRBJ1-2,CASTPSAGGNYGYTF,TGTGCCAGCACCCCCTCGGCGGGCGGGAACTATGGCTACACCTTC
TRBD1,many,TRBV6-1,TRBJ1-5,CASRGQGINQPQHF,TGTGCCAGCAGGGGACAGGGAATCAATCAGCCCCAGCATTTT
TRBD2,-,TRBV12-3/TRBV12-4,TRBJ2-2,CASSLSGRTNVELFF,TGTGCCAGCAGTTTAAGCGGGAGGACCAACGTGGAGCTGTTTTTT
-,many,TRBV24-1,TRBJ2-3,CATSEPRGGTDTQYF,TGTGCCACTAGTGAACCCCGCGGAGGCACAGATACGCAGTATTTT
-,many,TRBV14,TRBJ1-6,CASSPSGTKDSPLHF,TGTGCCAGCAGCCCAAGTGGGACAAAGGATTCACCCCTCCACTTT
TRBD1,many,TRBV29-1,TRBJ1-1,CSVEPLQGARTEAFF,TGCAGCGTTGAACCCCTTCAGGGGGCGAGAACTGAAGCTTTCTTT
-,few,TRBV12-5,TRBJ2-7,CASGSHDSYEQYF,TGTGCTAGTGGTTCCCACGATTCCTACGAGCAGTACTTC
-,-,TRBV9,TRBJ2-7,CASSVDWGHEQYF,TGTGCCAGCAGCGTAGATTGGGGGCACGAGCAGTACTTC
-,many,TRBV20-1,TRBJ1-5,CSAMPETPGSNQPQHF,TGCAGTGCTATGCCCGAGACCCCGGGTAGCAATCAGCCCCAGCATTTT
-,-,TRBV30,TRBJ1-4,CAWSVSGQSEKLFF,TGTGCCTGGAGTGTCTCCGGACAGAGTGAAAAACTGTTTTTT
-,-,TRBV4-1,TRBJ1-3,CASSQEADSGNTIYF,TGCGCCAGCAGCCAAGAAGCGGACTCTGGAAACACCATATATTTT
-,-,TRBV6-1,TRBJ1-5,CASWTGNQPQHF,TGTGCCAGCTGGACGGGCAATCAGCCCCAGCATTTT
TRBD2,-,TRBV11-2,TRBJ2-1,CASSLSSGSNNEQFF,TGTGCCAGCAGCTTATCTAGCGGGTCAAACAATGAGCAGTTCTTC
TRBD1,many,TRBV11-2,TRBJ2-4,CASSLEGQGLLAKNIQYF,TGTGCCAGCAGCTTAGAGGGACAGGGGCTTCTAGCCAAAAACATTCAGTACTTC
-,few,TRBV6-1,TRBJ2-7,CASSRHRESPYEQYF,TGTGCCAGCAGTCGACACAGGGAATCCCCCTACGAGCAGTACTTC
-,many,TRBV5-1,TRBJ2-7,CASRPSGNLPYEQYF,TGCGCCAGCAGGCCATCGGGCAACCTCCCCTACGAGCAGTACTTC
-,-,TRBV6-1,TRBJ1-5,CASRTEPTYSNQPQHF,TGTGCCAGCAGGACTGAACCAACGTATAGCAATCAGCCCCAGCATTTT
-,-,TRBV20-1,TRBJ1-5,CSALVGNQPQHF,TGCAGTGCTCTCGTGGGCAATCAGCCCCAGCATTTT
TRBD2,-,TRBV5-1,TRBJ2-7,CTSSLSASIAGVRYEQYF,TGCACCAGCAGCTTGTCCGCTTCGATAGCGGGAGTAAGGTACGAGCAGTACTTC
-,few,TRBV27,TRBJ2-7,CASRILTWRDGAYEQYF,TGTGCCAGCAGAATTCTCACTTGGAGGGACGGAGCCTACGAGCAGTACTTC
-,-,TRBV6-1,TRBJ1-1,CATLRERMNTEAFF,TGTGCCACCCTACGGGAGCGAATGAACACTGAAGCTTTCTTT
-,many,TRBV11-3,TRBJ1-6,CASSLVAGLTNSPLHF,TGTGCCAGCAGCTTAGTCGCAGGACTGACTAATTCACCCCTCCACTTT
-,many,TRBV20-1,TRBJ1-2,CSASGEVGYGYTF,TGCAGTGCGTCAGGGGAGGTGGGCTATGGCTACACCTTC
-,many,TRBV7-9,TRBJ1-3,CASSRGGASGNTIYF,TGTGCCAGCAGCCGTGGGGGGGCCTCTGGAAACACCATATATTTT